These T cell receptor beta chains were read from a single sample in a study of low-dose radiotherapy and immunotherapy resistance in tumors. TCRdb called the reads again in MiXCR, with one record for every CDR3 protein. Of tens of thousands of distinct CDR3 sequences listed, roughly 24% are singletons. Sample: PBMCs, taken before treatment. These receptors were collected from a male donor with prostate cancer. The CDR3 runs from the conserved cysteine through the conserved F or W.

V gene	J gene	CDR3 protein
TRBV5-1	TRBJ2-5	CASSMGLAGGQETQYF
TRBV11-2	TRBJ2-3	CASSLGYSDTHYF
TRBV9	TRBJ1-3	CASSVGVSGNTIYF
TRBV12-3/TRBV12-4	TRBJ2-3	CASSTRQGSTDTQYF
TRBV7-2	TRBJ1-4	CASSLLYGEKLFF
TRBV28	TRBJ2-7	CASSLRTGIEQYF
TRBV5-8	TRBJ2-2	CASSLGTGAGELFF
TRBV27	TRBJ2-1	CASSFVRPYNEQFF
TRBV6-6	TRBJ1-2	CASSYPDISYGYTF
TRBV7-9	TRBJ2-1	CASSLGMGSYNEQFF
TRBV7-9	TRBJ2-2	CASSLGRGTLNTGELFF
TRBV20-1	TRBJ1-3	CSARGGSGNTIYF
TRBV28	TRBJ2-1	CASSLRGDFEQFF
TRBV18	TRBJ2-1	CASSPGSRLVVGEQFF
TRBV11-2	TRBJ2-7	CASSLLENRGYEQYF
TRBV2	TRBJ1-2	CASSGTTGFSGYTF
TRBV11-3	TRBJ2-1	CASSLGGVVYNEQFF
TRBV28	TRBJ1-5	CASGGNSNQPQHF
TRBV5-3	TRBJ2-7	CASSFRQAAYEQYF
TRBV7-2	TRBJ2-3	CASSSTLAGGASLYF
TRBV9	TRBJ2-3	CASSVNTGGTDTQYF
TRBV24-1	TRBJ2-1	CATSPGASDRNEQFF
TRBV20-1	TRBJ1-2	CSVQGDYGYTF
TRBV5-1	TRBJ2-5	CASSFSNQRGQETQYF
TRBV5-6	TRBJ1-6	CASRGTANSPLHF
TRBV6-8	TRBJ1-2	CASSLRDRFYGYTF
TRBV10-3	TRBJ2-5	CAISEGGIGETQYF
TRBV11-2	TRBJ2-5	CASSAQSGVYETQYF
TRBV5-1	TRBJ1-4	CASSSHGNHEKLFF
TRBV12-3/TRBV12-4	TRBJ2-1	CASSSTGTGGDEQFF
TRBV7-9	TRBJ2-7	CASSPLRDTKWYEQYF
TRBV4-2	TRBJ2-7	CASSQDPQTAYEQYF
TRBV5-1	TRBJ2-7	CASSPGQGAYEQYF
TRBV28	TRBJ2-2	CTSFSGSNTGELFF
TRBV18	TRBJ2-1	CASSILAEFSYNEQFF
TRBV20-1	TRBJ1-1	CSADRGPSTEAFF
TRBV29-1	TRBJ1-2	CSVARDSPIYGYTF